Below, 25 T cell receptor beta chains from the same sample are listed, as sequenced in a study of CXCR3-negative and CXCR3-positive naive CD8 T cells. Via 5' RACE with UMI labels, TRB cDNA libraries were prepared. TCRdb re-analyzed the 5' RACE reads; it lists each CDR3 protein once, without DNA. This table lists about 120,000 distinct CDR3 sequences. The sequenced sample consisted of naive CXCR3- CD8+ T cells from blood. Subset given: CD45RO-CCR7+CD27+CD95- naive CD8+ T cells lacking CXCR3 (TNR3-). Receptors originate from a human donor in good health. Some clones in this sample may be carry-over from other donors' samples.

The CDR3 loop reads CSVEPGTGAYEQYF. The chain recombines TRBV29-1 with TRBJ2-7; the D call of TRBD1 rests on TCRdb alone, since no DNA is present to check it. Germline lookup yields CDR1 SQVTM and CDR2 ANQGSEA. This CDR3 is built from 14 residues.

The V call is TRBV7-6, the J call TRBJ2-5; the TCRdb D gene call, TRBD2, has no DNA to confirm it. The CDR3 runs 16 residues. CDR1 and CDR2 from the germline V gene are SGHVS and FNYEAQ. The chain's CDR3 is CASSFELAGFQETQYF.

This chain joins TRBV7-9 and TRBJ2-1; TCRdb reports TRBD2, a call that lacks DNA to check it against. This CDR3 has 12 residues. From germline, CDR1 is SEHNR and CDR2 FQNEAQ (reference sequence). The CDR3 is CASSFPIGEQFF. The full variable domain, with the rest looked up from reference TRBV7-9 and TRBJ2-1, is DTGVSQNPRHKITKRGQNVTFRCDPISEHNRLYWYRQTLGQGPEFLTYFQNEAQLEKSRLLSDRFSAERPKGSFSTLEIQRTEQGDSAMYLCASSFPIGEQFFGPGTRLTVL.

CDR3 loop: CASSFYSGGVSYNEQFF. The chain carries TRBV7-8 and TRBJ2-1; TCRdb names TRBD2, which stays unverified in the absence of DNA. Germline loops: CDR1 SGHVS, CDR2 FQNEAQ. The CDR3 has 17 amino acids.

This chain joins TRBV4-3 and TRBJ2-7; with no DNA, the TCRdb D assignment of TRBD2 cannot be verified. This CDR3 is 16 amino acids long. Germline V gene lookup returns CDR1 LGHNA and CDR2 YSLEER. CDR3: CASSQGRTGSSYEQYF.

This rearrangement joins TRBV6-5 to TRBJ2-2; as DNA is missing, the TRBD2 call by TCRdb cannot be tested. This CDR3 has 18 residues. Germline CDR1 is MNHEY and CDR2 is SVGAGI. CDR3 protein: CASRLGDLALLNTGELFF.

CDR3: CASSIWTGGGSETQYF. The V and J genes are TRBV12-3 or TRBV12-4 and TRBJ2-5; without DNA, the TCRdb call of TRBD1 cannot be checked. There are 16 residues in the CDR3.

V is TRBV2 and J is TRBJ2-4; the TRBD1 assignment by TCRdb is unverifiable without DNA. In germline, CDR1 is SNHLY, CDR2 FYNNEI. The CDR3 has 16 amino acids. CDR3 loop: CASSEALHKGADIQYF.

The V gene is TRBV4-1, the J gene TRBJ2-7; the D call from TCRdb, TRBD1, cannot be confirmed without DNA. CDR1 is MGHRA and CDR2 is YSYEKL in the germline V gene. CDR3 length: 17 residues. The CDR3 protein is CASSHPGGQGAAAEQYF.

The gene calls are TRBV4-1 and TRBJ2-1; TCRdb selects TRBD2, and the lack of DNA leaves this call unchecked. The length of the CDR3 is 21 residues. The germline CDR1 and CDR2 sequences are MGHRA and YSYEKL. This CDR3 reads CASSQDGGTSGGASSYNEQFF.

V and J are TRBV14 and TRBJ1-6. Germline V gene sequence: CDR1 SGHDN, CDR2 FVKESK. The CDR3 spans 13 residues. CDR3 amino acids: CASSQVVNSPLHF.

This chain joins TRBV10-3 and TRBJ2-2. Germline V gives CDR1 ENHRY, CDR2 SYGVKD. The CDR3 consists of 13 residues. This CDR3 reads CAISEWFPGELFF.

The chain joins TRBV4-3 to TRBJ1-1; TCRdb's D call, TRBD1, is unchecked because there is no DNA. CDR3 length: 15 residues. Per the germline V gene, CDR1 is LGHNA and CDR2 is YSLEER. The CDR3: CASIQTTAPNTEAFF.

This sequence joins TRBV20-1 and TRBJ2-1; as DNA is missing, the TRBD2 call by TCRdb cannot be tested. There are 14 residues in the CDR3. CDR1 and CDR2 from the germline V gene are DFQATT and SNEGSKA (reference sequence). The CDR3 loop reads CSAATRRVYNEQFF.

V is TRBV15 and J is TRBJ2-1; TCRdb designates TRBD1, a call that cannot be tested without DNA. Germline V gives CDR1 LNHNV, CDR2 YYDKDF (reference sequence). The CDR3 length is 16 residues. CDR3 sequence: CATSRVPGTGVHEQFF.

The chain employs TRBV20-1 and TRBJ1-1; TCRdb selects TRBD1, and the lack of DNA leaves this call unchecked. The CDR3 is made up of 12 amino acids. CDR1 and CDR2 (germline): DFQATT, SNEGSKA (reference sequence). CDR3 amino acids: CSARQGDTEAFF.

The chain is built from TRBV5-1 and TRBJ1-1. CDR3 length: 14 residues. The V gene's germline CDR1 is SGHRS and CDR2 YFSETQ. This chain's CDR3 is CASSLIGVGTEAFF.

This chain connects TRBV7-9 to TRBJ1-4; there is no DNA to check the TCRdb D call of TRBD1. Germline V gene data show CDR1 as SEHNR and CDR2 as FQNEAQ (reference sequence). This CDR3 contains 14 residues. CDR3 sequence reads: CASSHLRDEEKLFF.

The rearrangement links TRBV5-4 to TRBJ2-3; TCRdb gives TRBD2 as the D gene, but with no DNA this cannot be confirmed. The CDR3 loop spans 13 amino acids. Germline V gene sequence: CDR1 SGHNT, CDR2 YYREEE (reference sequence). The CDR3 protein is CASSLRGADTQYF.

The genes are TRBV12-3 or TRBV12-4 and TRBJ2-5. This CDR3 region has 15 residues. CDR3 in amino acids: CASSLVSGYQETQYF.

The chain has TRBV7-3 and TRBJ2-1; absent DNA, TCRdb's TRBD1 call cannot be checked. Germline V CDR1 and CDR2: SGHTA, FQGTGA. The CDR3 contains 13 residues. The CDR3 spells CASSLSNPAEQFF.

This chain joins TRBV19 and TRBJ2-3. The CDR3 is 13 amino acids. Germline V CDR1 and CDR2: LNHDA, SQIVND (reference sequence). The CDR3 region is CASTTRSADTQYF.

CDR3 sequence reads: CASSLASGSNYGYTF. The V call is TRBV5-1, the J call TRBJ1-2; there is no DNA to check the TCRdb D call of TRBD1. The CDR3 has 15 amino acids. Germline V gives CDR1 SGHRS, CDR2 YFSETQ.

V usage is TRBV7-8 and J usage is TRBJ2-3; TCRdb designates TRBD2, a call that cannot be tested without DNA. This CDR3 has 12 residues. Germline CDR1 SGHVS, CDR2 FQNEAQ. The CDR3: CASSLSGTVHRF.

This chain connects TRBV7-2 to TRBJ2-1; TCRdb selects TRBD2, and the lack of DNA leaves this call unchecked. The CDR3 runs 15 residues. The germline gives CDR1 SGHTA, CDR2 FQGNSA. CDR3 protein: CASSYSGRPYNEQFF.